These T cell receptor beta chains were read from a single sample in a study of blood T cell repertoires in COVID-19. Libraries were prepared by immunoSEQ multiplex PCR; TCRdb keeps only in-frame clonotypes and omits some of them. The data hold around 78,000 clones, with about nine tenths observed a single time. Material: peripheral blood. The receptors were gathered from a woman in her sixties with acute or convalescent COVID-19. CDR3s include the opening cysteine and the closing phenylalanine or tryptophan. Fields, in order: clone size, D gene, J gene, V gene, CDR3 DNA, CDR3 protein. The D gene is left open where the match is weak. Only part of the rows carry a size: once, few, many, or a class if the clone is expanded.

NA,NA,TRBJ2-5,TRBV6-2/TRBV6-3,TGTGCCAGCAGTTACACTAGCCACCAAGAGACCCAGTACTTC,CASSYTSHQETQYF
NA,TRBD2,TRBJ2-3,TRBV5-1,TGCGCCAGCAGCTTGGCCGGCCCCAGCGGGAGACCTTCAGATACGCAGTATTTT,CASSLAGPSGRPSDTQYF
NA,NA,TRBJ2-3,TRBV7-9,TGTGCCAGCAGCCTTCGAGCTAGCACAGATACGCAGTATTTT,CASSLRASTDTQYF
NA,TRBD1,TRBJ2-2,TRBV5-4,TGTGCCAGCAGCCGGGGACAGGCGAGCACCGGGGAGCTGTTTTTT,CASSRGQASTGELFF
NA,TRBD2,TRBJ2-1,TRBV5-6,TGTGCCAGCAGCTGGGCGGGGGGGCCCTACAATGAGCAGTTCTTC,CASSWAGGPYNEQFF
NA,TRBD2,TRBJ2-1,TRBV6-5,TGTGCCAGCACCGTAGCGGGAGACCCTTACAATGAGCAGTTCTTC,CASTVAGDPYNEQFF
once,NA,TRBJ1-5,TRBV28,TGTGCCAGCAGCCGTCCGGCGTATACGACAGACAATCAGCCCCAGCATTTT,CASSRPAYTTDNQPQHF
NA,NA,TRBJ1-2,TRBV6-6,TGTGCCAGCAGCCACAGGTCCTCGGGAGTGTATGGCTACACCTTC,CASSHRSSGVYGYTF
NA,TRBD1,TRBJ2-7,TRBV7-9,TGTGCCAGCAGCTTAATCCGGGACAGGGTCGAGCAGTACTTC,CASSLIRDRVEQYF
NA,NA,TRBJ2-2,TRBV27,TGTGCCAGCAGTATATTACAGGGTCCGGTAACCGGGGAGCTGTTTTTT,CASSILQGPVTGELFF
NA,NA,TRBJ1-2,TRBV4-3,TGCGCCACGCAGGGTGGTCGTGGCTACACCTTC,CATQGGRGYTF
NA,NA,TRBJ1-1,TRBV24-1,TGTGCCACCAGTGATTTGAGGGGAACGGCTTTCTTT,CATSDLRGTAFF
NA,TRBD1,TRBJ2-5,TRBV9,TGTGCCAGCAGCGGTGGACAGGGTGGGTGGCGAGAGACCCAGTACTTC,CASSGGQGGWRETQYF
few,NA,TRBJ2-7,TRBV6-5,TGTGCCAGCAGCGACAGGTTAAATGTCTACGAGCAGTACTTC,CASSDRLNVYEQYF
NA,NA,TRBJ2-7,TRBV7-9,TGTGCCAGCAGCTCCCCGGGGGGCGGCGAGCAGTACTTC,CASSSPGGGEQYF